A selection of T cell receptor beta chains follows, all from one sample in a study of T-cell memory formation after mild COVID-19. TCRdb called the 5' RACE reads again in MiXCR, with one record for every CDR3 protein. The table shows 550,000 to 700,000 distinct CDR3 sequences, with about 20% occurring only once. The sample was PBMCs or a T cell subset sorted from them (not recorded which). Receptors were obtained from an adult woman who had mild COVID-19 (a few samples of this study predate the infection). Cell type and time point are not known. Each CDR3 is given without its conserved first and last residue.

>TRBV6-2/TRBV6-3
ASRALAGGLNEQF
>TRBV10-3
AISESVRQETQY
>TRBV5-1
ASREIQGDTEAF
>TRBV7-3
ASSFSGLVTDTQY
>TRBV6-2/TRBV6-3
ASSYGLAGGSYNEQF
>TRBV5-1
ASSLVVQPYEQY
>TRBV24-1
ATSDPSGTGDGYT
>TRBV5-1
ASSLVGGQQLQETQY
>TRBV12-3/TRBV12-4
ASSEEDGYEQY
>TRBV10-3
AISESTPGPRSAEF
>TRBV5-1
ASSQSSGGKDTQY
>TRBV5-1
ASSLMVRTSTDTQY
>TRBV12-3/TRBV12-4
ARNGDSSYHEQY
>TRBV29-1
SFEPGQGLREQF
>TRBV4-1
ASSQDPGRGSGNTIY
>TRBV12-3/TRBV12-4
ASSLGTLGLH
>TRBV19
ASSIPGTVLYEQY
>TRBV29-1
SVEGRRTGTGYGYT
>TRBV24-1
ATSDLTGGLYEQY
>TRBV15
ATSKTSSETQY
>TRBV7-9
ASSSSGTGLENEQF
>TRBV12-3/TRBV12-4
ASSPTQVSYEQY
>TRBV4-1
ASSQAGLPSTDTQY
>TRBV24-1
ATSDPPHEQF
>TRBV10-3
AIKSGGDTDTQY
>TRBV19
ASSTRGNHKQY
>TRBV29-1
SVLNRGTGELF
>TRBV15
ATSRDRGDNSPLH
>TRBV15
ATSRDPGQQETQY
>TRBV5-1
ASSPGLAGAQF
>TRBV12-3/TRBV12-4
ASSRRKDEQF
>TRBV3-1
ASSQGQGAGYT
>TRBV2
ASPVGGSRTGELF
>TRBV7-3
ASSSGAVNEQF
>TRBV6-1
ASSETPDRRLETQY
>TRBV7-6
ASSRDKTSYEQY
>TRBV18
ASFSEQY